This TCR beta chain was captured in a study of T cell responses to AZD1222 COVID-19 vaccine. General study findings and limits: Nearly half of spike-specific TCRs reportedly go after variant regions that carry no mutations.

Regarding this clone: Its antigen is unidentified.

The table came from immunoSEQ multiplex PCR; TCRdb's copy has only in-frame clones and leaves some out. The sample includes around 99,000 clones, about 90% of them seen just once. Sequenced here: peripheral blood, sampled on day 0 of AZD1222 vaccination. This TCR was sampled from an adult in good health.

In DNA form, the CDR3 reads TGCGCCAGCAGCCCGGGCGGACAGGCCCCGGGGGGCTACACCTTC. Protein: CASSPGGQAPGGYTF. V usage is TRBV5-1 and J usage is TRBJ1-2; 7 bases fit TRBD1. The V segment lost 4 bases and the J segment 8 bases; nucleotides outside the gene matches: 14. The germline V gene encodes CDR1 SGHRS and CDR2 YFSETQ. The CDR3 extends over 15 amino acids.